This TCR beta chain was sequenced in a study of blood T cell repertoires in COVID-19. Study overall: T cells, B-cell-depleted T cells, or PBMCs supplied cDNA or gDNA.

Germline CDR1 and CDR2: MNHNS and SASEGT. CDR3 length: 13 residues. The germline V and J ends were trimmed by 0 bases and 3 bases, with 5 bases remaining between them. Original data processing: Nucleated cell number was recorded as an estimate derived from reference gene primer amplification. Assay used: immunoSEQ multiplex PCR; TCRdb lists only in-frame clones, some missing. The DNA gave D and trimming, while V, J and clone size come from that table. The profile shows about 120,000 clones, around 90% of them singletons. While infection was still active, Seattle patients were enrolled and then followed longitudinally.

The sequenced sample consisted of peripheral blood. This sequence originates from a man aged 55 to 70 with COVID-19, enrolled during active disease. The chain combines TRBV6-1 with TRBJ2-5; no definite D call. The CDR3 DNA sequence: TGTGCCAGCAGTGAAGCGGTAGAAGAGACCCAGTACTTC. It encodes CASSEAVEETQYF.